This T cell receptor beta chain is drawn from a study of blood T cell repertoires in COVID-19 (dated by TCRdb to the early 2020s). With respect to the entire study: Samples covering the acute and convalescent phases of COVID-19 were provided by collaborators in the United States, Italy and Spain. The repertoires were made available in a free public database intended to serve as a resource for research on the immune response to SARS-CoV-2. Where available, HLA class I and class II types were taken from metadata supplied by the sample provider and were not determined by assay-based typing. Sample metadata almost always included a de-identified subject ID, COVID-19 status, age in years and sex. The prospective study material was composed of cDNA or gDNA derived from T cells, B-cell-depleted T cells, or PBMCs. The dataset comprised deeply sampled blood TCRbeta repertoires from subjects exposed to, actively infected with, or recovered from COVID-19. The samples were drawn from the first 160 participants of the ongoing ImmuneRACE study and from 950 to 1,500 subjects provided by 6 global collaborators. On the study overall, not on this receptor specifically: The amount of clinical and demographic metadata varied by source and participant and was provided uncurated.

V lost 3 bases and J lost 7 bases, and the count of bases not matched to a germline gene is 10. The germline V gene gives CDR1 as KGHSH and CDR2 as LQKENI. Spanning cysteine to phenylalanine, the CDR3 consists of 16 amino acids. Only CDR3 DNA remains: 48 bases, in frame from the first base. Participants in the prospective study were aged roughly 18 to 100 years, lived in some 24 United States geographic areas, and enrolled through a virtual design. In the prospective study, participants were assigned to cohorts based on the clinical history participants reported in a screening survey and a study questionnaire. Each participant in the prospective study had whole blood, serum and a nasopharyngeal or oropharyngeal swab collected by mobile phlebotomists. Additional blood draws and questionnaires over an approximately two-month period could optionally be provided by prospective study participants. Blood samples from the prospective study were shipped frozen or at room temperature prior to DNA extraction.

Note on this clone: Its binding antigen is unknown. There are no base qualities to consult, and no much larger clone falls within one base.

TCRbeta CDR3 regions were amplified from genomic DNA by means of the immunoSEQ Assay, a bias-controlled multiplex PCR. Per the source publication's procedure: Nucleated cell counts per sample were estimated from amplification of reference gene primers within the assay. To quantify the absolute abundance of each unique TCRbeta CDR3 rearrangement, sequence reads were collapsed and filtered. For each sample, productive Simpson clonality was calculated by taking the square root of Simpson's diversity index across productive rearrangements. TCRdb holds this immuneACCESS table with in-frame rearrangements only. Some clones are missing; in checked studies, unresolved V genes explain under half, and the rest has no known cause. The V and J calls and clone size were taken over from that table, and D and trimming were inferred from the DNA. The sample table shows hundreds of thousands of clones, and 70% to 90% are seen once. The ten top clones hold around 4% of the sample.

The clonotype originates from a woman aged 40 to 50 with acute COVID-19. Sequenced material: PBMCs or T cells enriched from blood (not recorded which). Recombination linked TRBV18 to TRBJ1-4, and TRBD1 aligns with 8 junction nucleotides. The nucleotide sequence is given as TGTGCCAGCTCACCGGGGGACAGGACAGGTGGTGAAAAACTGTTTTTT. Translated, it reads CASSPGDRTGGEKLFF. Supplemented by the reference TRBV18 and TRBJ1-4 proteins around the CDR3, the complete variable domain is NAGVMQNPRHLVRRRGQEARLRCSPMKGHSHVYWYRQLPEEGLKFMVYLQKENIIDESGMPKERFSAEFPKEGPSILRIQQVVRGDSAAYFCASSPGDRTGGEKLFFGSGTQLSVL.